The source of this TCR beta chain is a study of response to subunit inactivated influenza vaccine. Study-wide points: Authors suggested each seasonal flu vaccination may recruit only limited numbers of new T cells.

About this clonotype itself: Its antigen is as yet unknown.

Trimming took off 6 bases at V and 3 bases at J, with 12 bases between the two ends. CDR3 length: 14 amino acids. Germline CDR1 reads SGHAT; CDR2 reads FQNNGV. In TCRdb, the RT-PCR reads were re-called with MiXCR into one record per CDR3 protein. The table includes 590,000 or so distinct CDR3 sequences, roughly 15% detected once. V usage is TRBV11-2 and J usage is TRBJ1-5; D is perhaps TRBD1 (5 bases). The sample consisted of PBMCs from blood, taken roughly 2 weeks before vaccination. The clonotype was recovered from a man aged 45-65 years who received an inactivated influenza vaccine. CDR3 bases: TGTGCCAGCAGTTTCGAGGGGCTCAATCAGCCCCAGCATTTT. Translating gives CASSFEGLNQPQHF.